This entry is about one T cell receptor beta chain. Germline CDR1 reads MNHEY; CDR2 reads SMNVEV (reference sequence). This CDR3 spans 14 amino acids. V lost 6 bases, J lost 2 bases, and 4 bases stayed unmatched. A J-beta primer mix and a sample-barcoded 5' primer were used in a second PCR of roughly 6 to 12 cycles. TCRdb re-derived calls from the 5' RACE reads in MiXCR, one entry per CDR3 protein. There are around 940,000 distinct CDR3 sequences in the sample; 45% to 60% occur only once, and 20% to 25% lies in the top ten. This specimen comes from a study of blood T cells in healthy people across ages.

This sequence joins TRBV27 and TRBJ2-1, with TRBD1 matching 7 bases. The receptor was isolated from a woman aged 60 to 75 in good health. Sequencing was carried out using blood. CDR3 region: CASSRQGAYNEQFF. The CDR3 region has the DNA TGTGCCAGCAGCCGACAGGGAGCCTACAATGAGCAGTTCTTC.